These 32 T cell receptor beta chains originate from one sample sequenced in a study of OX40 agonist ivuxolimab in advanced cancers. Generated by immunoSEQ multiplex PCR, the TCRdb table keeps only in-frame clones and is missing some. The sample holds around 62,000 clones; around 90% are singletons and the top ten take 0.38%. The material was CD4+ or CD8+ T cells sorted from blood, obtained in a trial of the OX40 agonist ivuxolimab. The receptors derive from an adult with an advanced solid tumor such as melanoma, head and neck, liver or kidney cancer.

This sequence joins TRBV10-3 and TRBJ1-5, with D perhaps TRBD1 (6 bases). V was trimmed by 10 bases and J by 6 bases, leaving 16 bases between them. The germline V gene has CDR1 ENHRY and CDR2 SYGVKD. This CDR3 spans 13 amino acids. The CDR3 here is CATRGGAGQPQHF. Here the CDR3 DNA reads TGTGCCACCAGAGGGGGGGCCGGTCAGCCCCAGCATTTT.

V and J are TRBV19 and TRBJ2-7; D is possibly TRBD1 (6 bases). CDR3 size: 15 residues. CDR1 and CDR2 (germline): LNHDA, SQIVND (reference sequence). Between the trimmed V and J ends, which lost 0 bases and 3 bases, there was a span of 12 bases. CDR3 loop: CASSIDPQGVYEQYF. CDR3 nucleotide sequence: TGTGCCAGTAGTATAGACCCACAGGGAGTCTACGAGCAGTACTTC.

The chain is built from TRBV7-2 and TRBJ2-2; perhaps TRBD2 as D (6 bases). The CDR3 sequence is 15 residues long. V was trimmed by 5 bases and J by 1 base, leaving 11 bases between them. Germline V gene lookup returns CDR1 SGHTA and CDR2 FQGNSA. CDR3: CASSGRAGNTGELFF. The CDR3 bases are TGTGCCAGCAGCGGTCGAGCGGGGAACACCGGGGAGCTGTTTTTT.

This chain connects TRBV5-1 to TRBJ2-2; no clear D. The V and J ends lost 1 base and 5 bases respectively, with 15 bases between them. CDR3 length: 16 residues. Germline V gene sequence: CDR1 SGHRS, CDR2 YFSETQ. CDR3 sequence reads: CASSLRARSSTGELFF. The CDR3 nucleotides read TGCGCCAGCAGCTTGCGGGCCCGGAGTTCTACCGGGGAGCTGTTTTTT.

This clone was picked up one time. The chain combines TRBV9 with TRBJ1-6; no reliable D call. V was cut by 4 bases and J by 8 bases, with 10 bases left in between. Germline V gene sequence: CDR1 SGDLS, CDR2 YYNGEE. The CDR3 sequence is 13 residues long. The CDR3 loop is CASSPTPDSPLHF. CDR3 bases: TGTGCCAGCAGCCCTACCCCGGATTCACCCCTCCACTTT. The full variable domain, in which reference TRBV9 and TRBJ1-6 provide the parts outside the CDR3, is DSGVTQTPKHLITATGQRVTLRCSPRSGDLSVYWYQQSLDQGLQFLIQYYNGEERAKGNILERFSAQQFPDLHSELNLSSLELGDSALYFCASSPTPDSPLHFGNGTRLTVT.

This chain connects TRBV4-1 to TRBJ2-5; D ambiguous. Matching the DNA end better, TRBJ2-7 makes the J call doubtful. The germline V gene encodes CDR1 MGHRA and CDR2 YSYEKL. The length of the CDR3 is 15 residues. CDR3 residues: CASSQASVGTYEQYF. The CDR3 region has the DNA TGCGCCAGCAGCCAGGCGTCCGTCGGAACCTACGAGCAGTACTTC.

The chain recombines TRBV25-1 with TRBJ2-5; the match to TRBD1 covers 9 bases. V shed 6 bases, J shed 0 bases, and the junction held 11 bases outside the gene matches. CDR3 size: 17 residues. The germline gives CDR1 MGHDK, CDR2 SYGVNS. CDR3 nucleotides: TGTGCCAGCAGACCAGACAGGACAGGGGAGGACCAAGAGACCCAGTACTTC. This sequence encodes CASRPDRTGEDQETQYF.

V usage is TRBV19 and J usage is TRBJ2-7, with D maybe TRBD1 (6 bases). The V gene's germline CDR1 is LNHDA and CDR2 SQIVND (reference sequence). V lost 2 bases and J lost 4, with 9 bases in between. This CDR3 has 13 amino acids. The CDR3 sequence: CASSIRQGYEQYF. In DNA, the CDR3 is TGTGCCAGTAGTATACGTCAGGGGTACGAGCAGTACTTC.

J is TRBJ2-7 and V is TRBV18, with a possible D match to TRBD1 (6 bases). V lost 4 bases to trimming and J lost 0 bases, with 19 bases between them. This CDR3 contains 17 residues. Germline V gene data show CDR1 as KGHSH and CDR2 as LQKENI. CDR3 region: CASSLNTRGTHSYEQYF. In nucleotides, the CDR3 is TGTGCCAGCTCACTTAACACGAGGGGGACACACTCCTACGAGCAGTACTTC.

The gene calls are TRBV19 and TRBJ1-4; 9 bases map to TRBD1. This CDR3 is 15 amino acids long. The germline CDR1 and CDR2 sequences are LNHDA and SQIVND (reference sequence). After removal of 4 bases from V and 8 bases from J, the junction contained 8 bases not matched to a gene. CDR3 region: CASSNSGTGREKLFF. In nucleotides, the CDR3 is TGTGCCAGTAGTAACTCCGGGACAGGGCGAGAAAAACTGTTTTTT.

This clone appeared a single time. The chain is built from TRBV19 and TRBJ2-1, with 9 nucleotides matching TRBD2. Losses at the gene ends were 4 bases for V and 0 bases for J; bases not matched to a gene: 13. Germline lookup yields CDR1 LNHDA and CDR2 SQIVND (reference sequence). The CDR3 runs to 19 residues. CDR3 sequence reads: CASSTRAGGNVNSYNEQFF. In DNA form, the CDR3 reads TGTGCCAGTAGTACACGAGCGGGGGGAAATGTGAACTCCTACAATGAGCAGTTCTTC.

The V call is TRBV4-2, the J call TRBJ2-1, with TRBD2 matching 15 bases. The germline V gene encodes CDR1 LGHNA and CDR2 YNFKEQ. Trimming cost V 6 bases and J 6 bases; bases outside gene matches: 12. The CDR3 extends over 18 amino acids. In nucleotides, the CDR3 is TGTGCCAGCAGTCCTGGACTAGCGGGGGGGCCGGCTTCCAATGAGCAGTTCTTC. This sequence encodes CASSPGLAGGPASNEQFF.

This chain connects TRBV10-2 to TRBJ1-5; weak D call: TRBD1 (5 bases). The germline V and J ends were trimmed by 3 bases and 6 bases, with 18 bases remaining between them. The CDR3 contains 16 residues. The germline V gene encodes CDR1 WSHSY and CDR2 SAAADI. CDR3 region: CASSEDKGVGTQPQHF. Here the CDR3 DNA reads TGCGCCAGCAGTGAAGACAAAGGGGTTGGGACTCAGCCCCAGCATTTT.

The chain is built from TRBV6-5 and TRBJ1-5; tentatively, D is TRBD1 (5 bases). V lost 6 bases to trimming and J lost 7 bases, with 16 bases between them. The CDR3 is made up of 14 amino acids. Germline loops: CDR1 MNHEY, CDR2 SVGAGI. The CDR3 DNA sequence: TGTGCCAGCAGCCCCGCCGCAGGGAAGCAGCCCCAGCATTTT. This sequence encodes CASSPAAGKQPQHF.

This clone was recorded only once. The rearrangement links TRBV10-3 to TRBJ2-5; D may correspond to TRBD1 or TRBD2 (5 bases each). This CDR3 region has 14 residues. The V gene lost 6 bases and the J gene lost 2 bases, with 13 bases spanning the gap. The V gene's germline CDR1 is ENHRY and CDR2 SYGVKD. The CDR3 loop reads CAIRNDGGQETQYF. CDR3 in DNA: TGTGCCATCAGAAACGATGGGGGACAAGAGACCCAGTACTTC.

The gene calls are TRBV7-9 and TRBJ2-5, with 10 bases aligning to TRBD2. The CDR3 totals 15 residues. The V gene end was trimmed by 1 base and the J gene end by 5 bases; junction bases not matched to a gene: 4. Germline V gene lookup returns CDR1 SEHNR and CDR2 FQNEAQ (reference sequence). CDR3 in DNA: TGTGCCAGCAGCTTAGAAGCGGGGGGGCGTGAGACCCAGTACTTC. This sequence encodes CASSLEAGGRETQYF.

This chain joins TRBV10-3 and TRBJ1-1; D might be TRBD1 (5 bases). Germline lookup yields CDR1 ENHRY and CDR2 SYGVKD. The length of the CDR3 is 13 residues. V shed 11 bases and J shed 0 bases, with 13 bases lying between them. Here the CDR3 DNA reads TGTGCCTCCAAGGGGAAAATGAACACTGAAGCTTTCTTT. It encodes CASKGKMNTEAFF.

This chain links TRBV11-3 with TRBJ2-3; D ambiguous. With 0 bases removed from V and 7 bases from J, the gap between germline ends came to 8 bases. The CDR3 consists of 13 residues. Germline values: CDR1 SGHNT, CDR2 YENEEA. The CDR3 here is CASSLDGLNTQYF. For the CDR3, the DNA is TGTGCCAGCAGCTTAGACGGTCTGAATACGCAGTATTTT. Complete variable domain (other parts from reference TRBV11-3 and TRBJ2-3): EAGVVQSPRYKIIEKKQPVAFWCNPISGHNTLYWYLQNLGQGPELLIRYENEEAVDDSQLPKDRFSAERLKGVDSTLKIQPAELGDSAVYLCASSLDGLNTQYFGPGTRLTVL.

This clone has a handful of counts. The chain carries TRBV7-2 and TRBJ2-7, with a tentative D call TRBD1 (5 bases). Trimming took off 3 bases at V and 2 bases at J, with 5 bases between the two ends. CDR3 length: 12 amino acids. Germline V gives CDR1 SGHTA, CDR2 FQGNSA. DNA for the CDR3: TGTGCCAGCAGCTTGGACACCTACGAGCAGTACTTC. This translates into CASSLDTYEQYF.

The CDR3: CASGLIQSSYNSPLHF. DNA of the CDR3: TGTGCTAGTGGTTTGATACAGAGCTCCTATAATTCACCCCTCCACTTT. The V and J genes are TRBV12-5 and TRBJ1-6; D is unclear. Germline V gene lookup returns CDR1 LGHNT and CDR2 FRNRAP. The CDR3 contains 16 residues. Trimming pared 2 bases from V and 0 bases from J, leaving 8 bases between.

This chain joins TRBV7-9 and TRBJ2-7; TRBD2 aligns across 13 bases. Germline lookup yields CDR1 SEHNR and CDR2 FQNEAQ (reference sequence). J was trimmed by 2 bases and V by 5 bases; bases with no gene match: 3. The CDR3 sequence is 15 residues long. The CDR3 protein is CASSTTSGGPYEQYF. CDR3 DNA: TGTGCCAGCAGCACGACTAGCGGGGGGCCCTACGAGCAGTACTTC.

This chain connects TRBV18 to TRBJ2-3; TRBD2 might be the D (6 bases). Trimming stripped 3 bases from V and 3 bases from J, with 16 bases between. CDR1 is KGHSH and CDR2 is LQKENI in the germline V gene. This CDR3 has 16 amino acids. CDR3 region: CASSPPRSRGTDTQYF. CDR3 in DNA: TGTGCCAGCTCACCCCCCCGCTCCCGGGGGACAGATACGCAGTATTTT.

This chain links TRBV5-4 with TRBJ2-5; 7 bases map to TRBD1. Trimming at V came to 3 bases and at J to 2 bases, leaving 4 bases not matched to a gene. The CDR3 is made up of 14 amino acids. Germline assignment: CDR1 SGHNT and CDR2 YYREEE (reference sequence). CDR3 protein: CASSSGQAQETQYF. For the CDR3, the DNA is TGTGCCAGCAGCTCCGGACAGGCTCAAGAGACCCAGTACTTC.

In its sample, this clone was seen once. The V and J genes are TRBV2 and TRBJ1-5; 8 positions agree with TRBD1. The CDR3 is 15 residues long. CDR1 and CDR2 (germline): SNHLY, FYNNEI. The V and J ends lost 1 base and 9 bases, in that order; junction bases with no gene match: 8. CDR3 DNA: TGTGCCAGCAGTGAAGGGAGGACAGGGAGTCTGCCCCAGCATTTT. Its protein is CASSEGRTGSLPQHF.

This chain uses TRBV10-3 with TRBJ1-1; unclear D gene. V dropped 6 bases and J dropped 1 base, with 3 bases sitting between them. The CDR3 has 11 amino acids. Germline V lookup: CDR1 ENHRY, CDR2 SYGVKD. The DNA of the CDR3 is TGTGCCATCAGCCGGAACACTGAAGCTTTCTTT. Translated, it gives CAISRNTEAFF.

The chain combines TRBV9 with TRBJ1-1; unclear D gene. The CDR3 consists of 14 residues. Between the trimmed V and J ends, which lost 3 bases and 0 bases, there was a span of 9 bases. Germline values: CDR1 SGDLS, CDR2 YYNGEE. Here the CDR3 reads CASSGALVNTEAFF. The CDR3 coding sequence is TGTGCCAGCAGCGGCGCCCTGGTGAACACTGAAGCTTTCTTT.

The CDR3: CASSRFGGEQYF. For the CDR3, the DNA is TGTGCCAGCAGCCGATTCGGGGGCGAGCAGTACTTC. The chain combines TRBV7-2 with TRBJ2-7, with D tentatively TRBD2 (6 bases). V lost 5 bases to trimming and J lost 6 bases, with 11 bases between them. The V gene's germline CDR1 is SGHTA and CDR2 FQGNSA. The CDR3 has 12 amino acids.

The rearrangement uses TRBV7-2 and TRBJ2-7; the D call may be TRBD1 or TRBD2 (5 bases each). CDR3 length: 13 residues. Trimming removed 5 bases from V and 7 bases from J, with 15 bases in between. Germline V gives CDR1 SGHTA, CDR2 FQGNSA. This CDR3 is CASSPLDWGEQYF. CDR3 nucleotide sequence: TGTGCCAGCAGCCCGCTGGACTGGGGGGAGCAGTACTTC.

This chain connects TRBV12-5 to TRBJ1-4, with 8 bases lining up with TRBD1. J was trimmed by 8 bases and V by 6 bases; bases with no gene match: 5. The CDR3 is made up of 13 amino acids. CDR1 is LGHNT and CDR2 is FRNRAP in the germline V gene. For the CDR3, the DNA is TGTGCTAGTGGCCCGACAGGGGAGGAAAAACTGTTTTTT. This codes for CASGPTGEEKLFF.

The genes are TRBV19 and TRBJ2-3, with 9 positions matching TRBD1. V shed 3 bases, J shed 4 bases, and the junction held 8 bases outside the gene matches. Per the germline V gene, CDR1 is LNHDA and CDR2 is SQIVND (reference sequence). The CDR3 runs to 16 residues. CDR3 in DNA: TGTGCCAGTAGTATTAGGTCCAGGGACAGGGCAGATACGCAGTATTTT. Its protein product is CASSIRSRDRADTQYF.

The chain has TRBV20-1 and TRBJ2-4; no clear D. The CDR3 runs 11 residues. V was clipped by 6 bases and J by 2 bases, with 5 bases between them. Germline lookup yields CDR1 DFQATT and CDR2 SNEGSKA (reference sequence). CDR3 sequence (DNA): TGCAGTGCCTACTCCAAAAACATTCAGTACTTC. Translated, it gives CSAYSKNIQYF.

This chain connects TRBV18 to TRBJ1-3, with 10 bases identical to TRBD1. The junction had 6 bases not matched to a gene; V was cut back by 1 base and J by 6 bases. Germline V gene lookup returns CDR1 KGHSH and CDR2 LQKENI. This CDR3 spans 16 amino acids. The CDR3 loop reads CASSPRDRGSANTIYF. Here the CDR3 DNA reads TGTGCCAGCTCACCACGGGACAGGGGCAGCGCAAACACCATATATTTT.